This T cell receptor beta chain originates from a study of T cell changes during pregnancy in multiple sclerosis. Sequencing used immunoSEQ multiplex PCR; TCRdb keeps in-frame clones, though not all of them. The table lists around 70,000 clones, approximately 91% of them singletons, with about 1.5% in the top ten. The CDR3 has 17 residues. Per germline, CDR1 MNHNS and CDR2 SASEGT. Losses at the gene ends were 3 bases for V and 5 bases for J; bases not matched to a gene: 14. Material: peripheral blood, obtained in the third trimester of pregnancy. The chain combines TRBV6-1 with TRBJ2-7; TRBD2 aligns across 9 bases. The sequence was obtained from a female donor with multiple sclerosis, enrolled in a pregnancy study. CDR3 in amino acids: CASSEYGGGDRGHEQYF. CDR3 nucleotides: TGTGCCAGCAGTGAGTACGGCGGGGGGGATAGAGGGCACGAGCAGTACTTC.